Listed here are 3 T cell receptor beta chains from one sample, sequenced in a study of CD8 T cells in ankylosing spondylitis. Study-level points and caveats: In ankylosing spondylitis blood, a motif of roughly eight highly homologous TCR beta variants appeared characteristic.

Using its own MiXCR run on the 5' RACE reads, TCRdb lists one record per CDR3 protein. The top ten hold approximately 6.2% of the sample, which has hundreds of thousands of distinct CDR3 sequences, 12% seen once. No antigen has been identified for these receptors. Material: blood, either unsorted or a sorted T cell fraction (not recorded which). The receptors stem from a male donor with ankylosing spondylitis.

Many counts were recorded for this clonotype. The rearrangement joins TRBV20-1 to TRBJ2-1, with 8 nucleotides matching TRBD2. Germline V gene data show CDR1 as DFQATT and CDR2 as SNEGSKA (reference sequence). The V segment lost 1 base and the J segment 8 bases; nucleotides outside the gene matches: 10. This CDR3 comprises 15 residues. This CDR3 is CSARGPSGSRYEQFF. In DNA, the CDR3 is TGCAGTGCTAGAGGACCCAGCGGGAGTAGGTATGAGCAGTTCTTC.

This clonotype was seen a few times. The chain is built from TRBV3-1 and TRBJ1-4; 9 positions match TRBD1. The J segment lost 10 bases and the V segment lost 3 bases, leaving 9 bases of the junction unmatched. This CDR3 spans 15 amino acids. CDR1 is LGHDT, CDR2 YNNKEL, per germline (reference sequence). In DNA, the CDR3 is TGTGCCAGCAGCCAGCCGGGACAGGGAACGGGAAAACTGTTTTTT. It is translated as CASSQPGQGTGKLFF.

This clonotype was counted between two and nine times. The rearrangement joins TRBV12-3 or TRBV12-4 to TRBJ2-1, with TRBD1 as a possible D gene (5 bases). V lost 6 bases, J lost 9 bases, and 12 bases lay in between. The CDR3 covers 12 residues. CDR3 protein: CASSLDSSEQFF. The CDR3 DNA follows: TGTGCCAGCAGCCTTGACAGTAGTGAGCAGTTCTTC.